The clone carrying this TCR beta chain was seen a handful of times. What it recognizes is unknown. TCRdb reprocessed the 5' RACE reads via MiXCR and lists one record per CDR3 protein. This sample has hundreds of thousands of distinct CDR3 sequences, with about 9.5% found just once. The sample originates from a study of T cells after yellow fever vaccination. Study-wide results and limits: Clonotypes shared by both compartments, CD4 and CD8, made up a small share. The secondary response showed a weaker magnitude and a faster peak, day 5 versus 15. Post-booster reappearance was seen for most primary-vaccination clones (about 96% CD4, 75% to 90% CD8).

Trimming shortened V by 5 bases and J by 9 bases, and 23 bases separated the two germline ends. This CDR3 contains 15 residues. Germline values: CDR1 GTSNPN, CDR2 SVGIG (reference sequence). The receptor was derived from a man between 18 and 29 years old who received the YFV17D yellow fever vaccine. This sample comprised PBMCs, obtained on the day of the first yellow fever vaccination. This chain connects TRBV30 to TRBJ2-1; maybe TRBD2 (7 bases). The CDR3 loop is CAWAPGHLAGGEQFF. The CDR3, as DNA: TGTGCCTGGGCCCCGGGACACTTAGCGGGTGGTGAGCAGTTCTTC.